The T cell receptor beta chain under discussion was sequenced for a study of identical twins. General study findings and limits: Models underestimated out-of-frame TCR alpha sharing in monozygotic twins. Carriage of fewer insertions was seen in abundant cord blood beta clonotypes, whereas memory repertoires showed none. Partial confounding of zero-insertion analyses by invariant MAIT and iNKT cells was possible.

In regard to this clonotype: No antigen is known for it.

Each cDNA held unique molecular identifiers, and template switching gave it a universal primer site. A single record per CDR3 protein comes from TCRdb applying MiXCR to the 5' RACE reads. The top ten hold approximately 0.96% of the sample, which has 690,000 or so distinct CDR3 sequences, over 8.5% seen once. The CDR3 runs to 12 residues. V lost 8 bases and J 0 bases, leaving 5 bases between the germline ends. Germline CDR1 reads SEHNR; CDR2 reads FQNEAQ (reference sequence). This sample also appeared in a second study, on yellow fever vaccine responses in identical twins.

This clonotype originated in a young woman in good health. The sequencing sample was made of PBMCs. The V call is TRBV7-9, the J call TRBJ1-5; no clear D gene. The CDR3 sequence is CASGNSNQPQHF. The CDR3 DNA reads as TGTGCCAGCGGTAATAGCAATCAGCCCCAGCATTTT.